The 13 T cell receptor beta chains presented below share a single source sample, sequenced in a study of early T cells in non-severe SARS-CoV-2 infection. TCRdb used MiXCR to reprocess the 5' RACE reads, holding one entry per CDR3 protein. The repertoire consists of roughly 66,000 distinct CDR3 sequences, with approximately 9.2% occurring once and the leading ten covering around 3.5%. Sequencing was done on a sample of whole blood. The source of these receptors is an adult who was a healthcare worker with PCR-confirmed SARS-CoV-2 infection or an uninfected control (not recorded which).

The chain carries TRBV19 and TRBJ2-3; D may be TRBD1 (6 bases). The CDR3 is made up of 15 amino acids. V was clipped by 4 bases and J by 2 bases, with 13 bases between them. In germline, CDR1 is LNHDA, CDR2 SQIVND (reference sequence). The CDR3 reads CASSNGGRPTDTQYF. As DNA, the CDR3 is TGTGCCAGTAGTAATGGGGGCAGACCCACAGATACGCAGTATTTT. The complete variable domain, with remaining parts taken from reference TRBV19 and TRBJ2-3, reads DGGITQSPKYLFRKEGQNVTLSCEQNLNHDAMYWYRQDPGQGLRLIYYSQIVNDFQKGDIAEGYSVSREKKESFPLTVTSAQKNPTAFYLCASSNGGRPTDTQYFGPGTRLTVL.

This clonotype was seen repeatedly, ten times or more. V is TRBV10-3 and J is TRBJ1-2; no reliable D call. CDR1 ENHRY and CDR2 SYGVKD come from the germline V gene. There are 14 residues in the CDR3. V shed 7 bases and J shed 2 bases, with 14 bases lying between them. The CDR3 spells CAITKGPENYGYTF. The CDR3 bases are TGTGCCATCACAAAAGGGCCGGAGAACTATGGCTACACCTTC.

This clonotype was recorded a few times. This chain links TRBV7-6 with TRBJ2-7; 7 bases fit TRBD2. CDR1 and CDR2 (germline): SGHVS, FNYEAQ. The length of the CDR3 is 14 residues. V was pared by 1 base and J by 3 bases, with 3 bases of the junction left unmatched. CDR3 region: CASSLEGGSYEQYF. The CDR3 DNA reads TGTGCCAGCAGCTTAGAGGGAGGGAGCTACGAGCAGTACTTC.

This clonotype was seen a handful of times. This rearrangement joins TRBV7-9 to TRBJ2-3, with unresolved D. The germline gives CDR1 SEHNR, CDR2 FQNEAQ (reference sequence). This CDR3 comprises 14 residues. Trimming cost V 3 bases and J 0 bases, with 7 bases left between them. The CDR3 spells CASSFSASTDTQYF. The CDR3 DNA reads TGTGCCAGCAGCTTTTCGGCTAGCACAGATACGCAGTATTTT.

This rearrangement joins TRBV7-9 to TRBJ1-2, with 7 bases fitting TRBD1. V lost 5 bases, J lost 3 bases, and 15 bases stayed unmatched. The CDR3 extends over 17 amino acids. Germline V lookup: CDR1 SEHNR, CDR2 FQNEAQ (reference sequence). The CDR3 loop reads CASSQRDSARVDYGYTF. DNA for the CDR3: TGTGCCAGCAGCCAGCGGGACAGTGCAAGAGTCGACTATGGCTACACCTTC.

This clonotype was seen a handful of times. The rearrangement uses TRBV7-6 and TRBJ2-3, with 7 bases aligning to TRBD2. The germline V gene has CDR1 SGHVS and CDR2 FNYEAQ. The CDR3 is made up of 16 amino acids. V was pared by 0 bases and J by 1 base, with 4 bases of the junction left unmatched. The DNA of the CDR3 is TGTGCCAGCAGCTTAGCCGGGGGGTCTGGCACAGATACGCAGTATTTT. Translation gives CASSLAGGSGTDTQYF.

This clonotype was counted at least ten times. The chain recombines TRBV20-1 with TRBJ1-1; 7 bases align to TRBD1. V lost 5 bases, J lost 2 bases, and 5 bases stayed unmatched. Germline V gene sequence: CDR1 DFQATT, CDR2 SNEGSKA (reference sequence). There are 13 residues in the CDR3. The chain's CDR3 is CSALDRANTEAFF. DNA of the CDR3: TGCAGTGCTTTAGACAGGGCCAACACTGAAGCTTTCTTT.

The chain has TRBV24-1 and TRBJ1-5; unclear D gene. V shed 5 bases and J shed 1 base, with 8 bases lying between them. The CDR3 extends over 14 amino acids. CDR1 and CDR2 from the germline V gene are KGHDR and SFDVKD. CDR3 residues: CATSAGRSNQPQHF. Written as DNA, the CDR3 is TGTGCCACCAGTGCCGGCCGGAGCAATCAGCCCCAGCATTTT.

The chain is built from TRBV10-3 and TRBJ1-5; D is unresolved. The ends were cut back, 10 bases at V and 3 bases at J, with 16 bases in the middle. The CDR3 runs to 14 residues. CDR1 is ENHRY, CDR2 SYGVKD, per germline. The CDR3 is CATAPQGNNQPQHF. In nucleotides, the CDR3 is TGTGCCACCGCCCCTCAAGGAAACAATCAGCCCCAGCATTTT.

This clonotype has at least ten counts. The V and J genes are TRBV20-1 and TRBJ2-2; D gene ambiguous. The germline V and J ends were trimmed by 0 bases and 0 bases, with 11 bases remaining between them. In germline, CDR1 is DFQATT, CDR2 SNEGSKA (reference sequence). CDR3 size: 16 residues. The chain's CDR3 is CSARDRGETNTGELFF. CDR3 coding DNA: TGCAGTGCTAGAGATCGCGGAGAAACGAACACCGGGGAGCTGTTTTTT.

This chain connects TRBV2 to TRBJ2-3; 7 positions match TRBD1. V trimming: 7 bases; J trimming: 3 bases; junction bases outside the gene matches: 4. CDR1 is SNHLY and CDR2 is FYNNEI in the germline V gene. The CDR3 runs 13 residues. CDR3 amino acids: CASIQQGTDTQYF. The CDR3 region has the DNA TGTGCCAGCATTCAACAGGGGACAGATACGCAGTATTTT.

The rearrangement uses TRBV11-2 and TRBJ2-5; no clear D. V shed 0 bases and J shed 1 base, with 9 bases lying between them. Germline CDR1 reads SGHAT; CDR2 reads FQNNGV. The CDR3 has 15 amino acids. CDR3 in DNA: TGTGCCAGCAGCTTAGATCTTAACAGCCAAGAGACCCAGTACTTC. Its translation is CASSLDLNSQETQYF.

V is TRBV12-3 or TRBV12-4 and J is TRBJ2-3; D possibly uses TRBD1 or TRBD2 (5 bases each). The CDR3 contains 14 residues. Between the trimmed V and J ends, which lost 3 bases and 1 base, there was a span of 8 bases. In nucleotides, the CDR3 is TGTGCCAGCAGTTTCGGGGCCCGCACAGATACGCAGTATTTT. Translating gives CASSFGARTDTQYF.